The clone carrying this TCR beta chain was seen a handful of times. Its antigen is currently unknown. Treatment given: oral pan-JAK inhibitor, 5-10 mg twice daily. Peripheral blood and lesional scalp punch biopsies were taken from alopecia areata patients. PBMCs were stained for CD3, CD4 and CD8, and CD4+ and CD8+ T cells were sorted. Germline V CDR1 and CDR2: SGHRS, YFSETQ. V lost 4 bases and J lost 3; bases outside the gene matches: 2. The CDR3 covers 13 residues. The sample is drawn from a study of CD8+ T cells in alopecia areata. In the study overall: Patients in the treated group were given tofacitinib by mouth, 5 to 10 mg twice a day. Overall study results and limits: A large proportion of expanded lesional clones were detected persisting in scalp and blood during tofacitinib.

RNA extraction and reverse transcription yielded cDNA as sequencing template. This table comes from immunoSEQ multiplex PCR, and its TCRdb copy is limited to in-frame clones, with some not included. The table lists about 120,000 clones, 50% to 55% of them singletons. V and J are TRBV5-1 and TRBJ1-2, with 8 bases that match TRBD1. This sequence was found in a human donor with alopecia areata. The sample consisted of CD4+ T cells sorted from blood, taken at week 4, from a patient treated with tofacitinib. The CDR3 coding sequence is TGCGCCAGCAGCGGGGGACAGGACTATGGCTACACCTTC. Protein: CASSGGQDYGYTF.